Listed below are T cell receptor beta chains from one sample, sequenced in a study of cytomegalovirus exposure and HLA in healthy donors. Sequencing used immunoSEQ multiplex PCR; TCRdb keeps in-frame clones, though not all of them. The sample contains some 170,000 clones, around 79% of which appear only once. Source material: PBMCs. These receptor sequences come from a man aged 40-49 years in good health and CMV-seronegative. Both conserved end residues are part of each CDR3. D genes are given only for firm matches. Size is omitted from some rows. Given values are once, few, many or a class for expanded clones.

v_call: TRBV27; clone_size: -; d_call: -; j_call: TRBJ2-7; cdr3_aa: CASSFQVSYEQYF; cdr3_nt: TGTGCCAGCAGTTTCCAGGTGTCCTACGAGCAGTACTTC
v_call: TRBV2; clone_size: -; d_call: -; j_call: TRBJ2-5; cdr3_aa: CASSMRGGGETQYF; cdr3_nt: TGTGCCAGCAGTATGCGGGGCGGCGGGGAGACCCAGTACTTC
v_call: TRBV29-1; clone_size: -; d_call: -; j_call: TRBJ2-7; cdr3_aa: CSVYLQGGEFRDEQYF; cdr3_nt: TGCAGCGTCTATCTTCAAGGGGGGGAGTTTAGGGACGAGCAGTACTTC
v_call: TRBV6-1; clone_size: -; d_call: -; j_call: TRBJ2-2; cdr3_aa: CASSERPLRTTNTGELFF; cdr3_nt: TGTGCCAGCAGTGAAAGGCCCCTAAGGACAACGAACACCGGGGAGCTGTTTTTT
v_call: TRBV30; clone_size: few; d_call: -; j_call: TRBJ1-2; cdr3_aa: CAWATPGRFYGYTF; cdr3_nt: TGTGCCTGGGCAACCCCCGGTCGCTTCTATGGCTACACCTTC
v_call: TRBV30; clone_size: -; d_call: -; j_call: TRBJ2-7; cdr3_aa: CAWTPRDNSYEQYF; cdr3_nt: TGTGCCTGGACTCCCCGGGACAACTCCTACGAGCAGTACTTC
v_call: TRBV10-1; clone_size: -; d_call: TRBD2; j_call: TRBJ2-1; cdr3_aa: CASSESSSGRTEQFF; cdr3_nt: TGCGCCAGCAGTGAGAGTTCTAGCGGGAGGACTGAGCAGTTCTTC
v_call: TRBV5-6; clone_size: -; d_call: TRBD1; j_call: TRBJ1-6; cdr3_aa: CASSLGTGGNSPLHF; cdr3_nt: TGTGCCAGCAGCTTAGGGACAGGGGGTAATTCACCCCTCCACTTT
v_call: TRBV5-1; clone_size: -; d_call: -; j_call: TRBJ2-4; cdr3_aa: CASSPRQKNSQYF; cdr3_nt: TGCGCCAGCAGCCCCAGACAGAAAAACAGTCAGTACTTC
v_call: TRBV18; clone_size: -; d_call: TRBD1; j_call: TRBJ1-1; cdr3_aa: CASSLGTGGTEAFF; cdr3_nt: TGTGCCAGCTCACTGGGGACAGGGGGCACTGAAGCTTTCTTT
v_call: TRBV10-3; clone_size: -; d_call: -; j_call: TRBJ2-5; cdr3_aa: CAISEQFGETQYF; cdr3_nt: TGTGCCATCAGTGAACAGTTCGGAGAGACCCAGTACTTC
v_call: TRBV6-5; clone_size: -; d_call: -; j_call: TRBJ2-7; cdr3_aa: CASSSLGSLDEQYF; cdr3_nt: TGTGCCAGCAGTTCCCTCGGGAGTCTCGACGAGCAGTACTTC
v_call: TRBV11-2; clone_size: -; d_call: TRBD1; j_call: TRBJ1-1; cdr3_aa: CASSLGPQGARTEAFF; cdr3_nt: TGTGCCAGCAGCTTAGGGCCCCAGGGGGCTCGAACTGAAGCTTTCTTT
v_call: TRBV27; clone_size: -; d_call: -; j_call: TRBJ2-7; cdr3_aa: CASRRGTVTNEQYF; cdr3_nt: TGTGCCAGCAGACGCGGGACAGTGACTAACGAGCAGTACTTC
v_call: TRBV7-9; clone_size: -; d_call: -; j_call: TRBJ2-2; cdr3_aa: CASSFGQNTGELFF; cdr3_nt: TGTGCCAGCAGCTTCGGACAGAACACCGGGGAGCTGTTTTTT
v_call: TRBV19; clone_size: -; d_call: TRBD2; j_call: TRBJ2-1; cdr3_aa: CASSVGLAGLGDEQFF; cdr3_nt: TGTGCCAGTAGTGTGGGACTAGCGGGATTAGGGGATGAGCAGTTCTTC
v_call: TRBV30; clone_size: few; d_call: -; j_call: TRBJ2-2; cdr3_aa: CAWGDTGELFF; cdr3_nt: TGTGCCTGGGGAGACACCGGGGAGCTGTTTTTT
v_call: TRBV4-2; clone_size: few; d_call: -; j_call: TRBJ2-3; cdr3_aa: CASSRDYRYTDTQYF; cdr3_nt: TGTGCCAGCAGCCGCGACTACCGGTACACAGATACGCAGTATTTT
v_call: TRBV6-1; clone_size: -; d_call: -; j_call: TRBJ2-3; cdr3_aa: CASGDLTDTQYF; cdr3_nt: TGTGCCAGCGGGGACTTGACAGATACGCAGTATTTT
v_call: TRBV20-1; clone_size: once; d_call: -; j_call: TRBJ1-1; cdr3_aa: CSASDTEAFF; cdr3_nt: TGCAGCGCCTCGGACACTGAAGCTTTCTTT
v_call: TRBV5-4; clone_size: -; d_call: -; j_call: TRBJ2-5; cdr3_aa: CASSPHGEETQYF; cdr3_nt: TGTGCCAGCAGCCCACACGGGGAAGAGACCCAGTACTTC
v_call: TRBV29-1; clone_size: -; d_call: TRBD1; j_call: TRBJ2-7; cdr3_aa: CSVQTGYAYEQYF; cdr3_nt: TGCAGCGTCCAGACAGGGTATGCCTACGAGCAGTACTTC
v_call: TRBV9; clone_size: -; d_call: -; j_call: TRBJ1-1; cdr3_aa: CASSFTGQTNTEAFF; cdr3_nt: TGTGCCAGCAGCTTCACAGGCCAGACGAACACTGAAGCTTTCTTT
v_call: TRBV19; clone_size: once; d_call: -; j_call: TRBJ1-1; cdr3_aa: CASSLGGVAFF; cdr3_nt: TGTGCCAGTAGTCTCGGCGGGGTAGCTTTCTTT
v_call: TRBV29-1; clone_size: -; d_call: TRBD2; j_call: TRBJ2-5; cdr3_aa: CSVVTSGRGETQYF; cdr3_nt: TGCAGCGTTGTGACTAGCGGGAGAGGCGAGACCCAGTACTTC
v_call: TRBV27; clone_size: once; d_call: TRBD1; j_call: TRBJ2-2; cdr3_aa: CASSRTGDHRELFF; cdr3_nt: TGTGCCAGCAGTAGGACAGGGGACCACAGGGAGCTGTTTTTT
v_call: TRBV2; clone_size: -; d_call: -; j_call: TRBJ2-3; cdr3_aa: CASTGEARGTQYF; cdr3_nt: TGTGCCAGCACCGGAGAAGCTAGGGGTACGCAGTATTTT
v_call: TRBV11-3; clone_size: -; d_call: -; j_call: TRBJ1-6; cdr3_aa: CASSFRTGSPLHF; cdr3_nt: TGTGCCAGCAGCTTCCGGACGGGATCACCCCTCCACTTT
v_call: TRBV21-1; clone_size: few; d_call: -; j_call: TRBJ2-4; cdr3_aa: CASSRGDRVAKNIQYF; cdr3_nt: TGTGCCAGCAGCAGGGGAGACAGGGTAGCCAAAAACATTCAGTACTTC
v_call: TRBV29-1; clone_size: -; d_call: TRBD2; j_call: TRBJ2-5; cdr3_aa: CSVATSGRAPETQYF; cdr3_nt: TGCAGCGTCGCAACTAGCGGGAGGGCCCCAGAGACCCAGTACTTC
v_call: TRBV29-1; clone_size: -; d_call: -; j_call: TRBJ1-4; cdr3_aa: CSVDLKGEKLFF; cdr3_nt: TGCAGCGTAGACTTAAAAGGCGAAAAACTGTTTTTT
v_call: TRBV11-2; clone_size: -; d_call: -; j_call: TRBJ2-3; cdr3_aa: CASSLWGGGADTQYF; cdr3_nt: TGTGCCAGCAGCTTATGGGGCGGAGGGGCAGATACGCAGTATTTT
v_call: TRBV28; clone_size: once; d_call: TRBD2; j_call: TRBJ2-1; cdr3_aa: CASSLGGGPYNEQFF; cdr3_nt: TGTGCCAGCAGTTTAGGGGGAGGGCCTTACAATGAGCAGTTCTTC
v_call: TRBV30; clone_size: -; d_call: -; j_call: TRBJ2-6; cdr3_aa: CAWRATRWANVLTF; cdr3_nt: TGTGCCTGGAGAGCTACGCGGTGGGCCAACGTCCTGACTTTC
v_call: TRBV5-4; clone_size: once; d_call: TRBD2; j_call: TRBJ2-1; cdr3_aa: CASTLGSAGVGNEQFF; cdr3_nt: TGTGCCAGCACCTTGGGGTCAGCGGGAGTCGGAAATGAGCAGTTCTTC
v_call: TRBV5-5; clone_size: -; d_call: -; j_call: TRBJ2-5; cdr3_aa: CASSLVGAGTQYF; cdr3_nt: TGTGCCAGCAGCTTAGTAGGGGCCGGGACCCAGTACTTC
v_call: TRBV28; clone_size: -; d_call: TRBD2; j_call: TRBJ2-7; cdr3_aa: CASTPGTRREQYF; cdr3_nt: TGTGCCAGCACCCCAGGGACTAGGCGCGAGCAGTACTTC
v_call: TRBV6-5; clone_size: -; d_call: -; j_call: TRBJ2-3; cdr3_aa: CASSVDWPDTQYF; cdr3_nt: TGTGCCAGCAGTGTAGACTGGCCCGATACGCAGTATTTT
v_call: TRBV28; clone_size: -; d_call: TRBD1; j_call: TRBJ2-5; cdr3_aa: CASSFNSGQGRETQYF; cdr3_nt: TGTGCCAGCAGTTTCAACTCCGGACAGGGGAGAGAGACCCAGTACTTC
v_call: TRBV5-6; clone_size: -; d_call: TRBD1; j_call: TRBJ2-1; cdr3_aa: CASSLDGTGSYNEQFF; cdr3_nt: TGTGCCAGCAGCTTGGACGGGACAGGGTCCTACAATGAGCAGTTCTTC
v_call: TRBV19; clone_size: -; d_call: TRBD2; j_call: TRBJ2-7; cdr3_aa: CASRSKSGRRNEQYF; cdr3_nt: TGTGCCAGTAGAAGTAAGAGCGGGAGGAGAAACGAGCAGTACTTC
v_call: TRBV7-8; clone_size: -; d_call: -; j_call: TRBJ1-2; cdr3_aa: CASSLEGEAGYTF; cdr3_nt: TGTGCCAGCAGCTTAGAAGGGGAGGCTGGCTACACCTTC
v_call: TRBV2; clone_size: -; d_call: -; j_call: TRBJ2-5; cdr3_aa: CASRDTLNQETQYF; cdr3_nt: TGTGCCAGCAGGGACACCTTAAACCAAGAGACCCAGTACTTC
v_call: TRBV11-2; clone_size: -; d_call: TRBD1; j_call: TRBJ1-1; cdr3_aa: CASSLAGTGHTEAFF; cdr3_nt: TGTGCCAGCAGCTTAGCAGGGACAGGGCACACTGAAGCTTTCTTT
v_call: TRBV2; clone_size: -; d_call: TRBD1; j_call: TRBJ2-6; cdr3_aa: CASRWGTGGYSGANVLTF; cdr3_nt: TGTGCCAGCAGGTGGGGGACAGGGGGCTACTCTGGGGCCAACGTCCTGACTTTC
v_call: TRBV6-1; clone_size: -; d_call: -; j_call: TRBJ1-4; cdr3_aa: CASSGGAGVGEKLFF; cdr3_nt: TGTGCCAGCAGTGGGGGCGCAGGGGTAGGGGAAAAACTGTTTTTT
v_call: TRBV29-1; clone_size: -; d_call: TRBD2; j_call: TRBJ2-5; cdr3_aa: CSVGTSGRAAETQYF; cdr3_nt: TGCAGCGTTGGGACTAGCGGGAGGGCCGCGGAGACCCAGTACTTC
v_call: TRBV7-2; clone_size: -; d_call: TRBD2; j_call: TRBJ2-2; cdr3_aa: CASSPHGGRAAGELFF; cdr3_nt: TGTGCCAGCAGCCCTCATGGCGGGAGGGCCGCCGGGGAGCTGTTTTTT
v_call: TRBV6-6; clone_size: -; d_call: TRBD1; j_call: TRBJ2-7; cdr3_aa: CASSRRQGGARQYF; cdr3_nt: TGTGCCAGCAGCAGACGACAGGGTGGGGCCCGTCAGTACTTC
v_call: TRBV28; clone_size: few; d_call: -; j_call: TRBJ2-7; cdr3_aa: CASGFLYEQYF; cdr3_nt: TGTGCCAGCGGTTTTCTTTACGAGCAGTACTTC
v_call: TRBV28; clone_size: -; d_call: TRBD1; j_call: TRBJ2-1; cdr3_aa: CASSRGTGGQFF; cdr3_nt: TGTGCCAGCAGCCGGGGGACAGGGGGACAGTTCTTC
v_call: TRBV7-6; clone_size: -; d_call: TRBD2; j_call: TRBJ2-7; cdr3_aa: CASSLRTSGGSYEQYF; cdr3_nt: TGTGCCAGCAGCTTACGGACTAGCGGCGGGAGTTACGAGCAGTACTTC
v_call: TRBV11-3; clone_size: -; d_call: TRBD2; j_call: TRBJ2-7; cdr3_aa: CASSLASGRPSYEQYF; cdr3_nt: TGTGCCAGCAGCTTAGCTAGCGGGAGGCCCTCCTACGAGCAGTACTTC